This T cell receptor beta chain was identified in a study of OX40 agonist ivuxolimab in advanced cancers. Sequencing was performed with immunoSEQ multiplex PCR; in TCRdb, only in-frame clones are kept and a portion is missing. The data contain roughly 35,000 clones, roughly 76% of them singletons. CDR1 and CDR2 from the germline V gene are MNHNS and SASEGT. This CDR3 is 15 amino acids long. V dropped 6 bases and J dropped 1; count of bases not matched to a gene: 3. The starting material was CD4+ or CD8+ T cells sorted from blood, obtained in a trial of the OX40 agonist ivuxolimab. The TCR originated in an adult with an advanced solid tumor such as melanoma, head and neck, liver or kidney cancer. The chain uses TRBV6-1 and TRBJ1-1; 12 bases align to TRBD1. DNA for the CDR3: TGTGCCAGCAGGGGACAGGGGGCGGGGAACACTGAAGCTTTCTTT. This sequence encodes CASRGQGAGNTEAFF.